This T cell receptor (beta chain) derives from a study of cytomegalovirus exposure and HLA in healthy donors. About this clone: The antigen remains unidentified.

General study results and limits: TCR beta chain V- and J-gene trimming was linked, in a later analysis, to a missense variant in DCLRE1C.

It was with 60 Vbeta and 13 Jbeta primers that the PCR ran. Measured with immunoSEQ multiplex PCR; TCRdb has only the in-frame clones, and not every one. The sample carries roughly 150,000 clones, around four fifths recorded once. Sequencing was done on a sample of PBMCs. This sequence was found in a man younger than 45 in good health.

The CDR3 bases are TGTGCCAGCTCATCAAGTGAGGGTCTCTTGAGCAATCAGCCCCAGCATTTT. Protein: CASSSSEGLLSNQPQHF. The chain combines TRBV18 with TRBJ1-5; D remains unclear. The CDR3 is 17 residues long. Looked up from germline, CDR1 is KGHSH and CDR2 is LQKENI. With 5 bases removed from V and 1 base from J, the gap between germline ends came to 18 bases. Complete variable domain (other parts from reference TRBV18 and TRBJ1-5): NAGVMQNPRHLVRRRGQEARLRCSPMKGHSHVYWYRQLPEEGLKFMVYLQKENIIDESGMPKERFSAEFPKEGPSILRIQQVVRGDSAAYFCASSSSEGLLSNQPQHFGDGTRLSIL.